The clone carrying this T cell receptor beta chain was seen a few times. Within the sample, other DNA sequences also encode this same CDR3. The method was immunoSEQ multiplex PCR; TCRdb's version includes in-frame clones alone and lacks a portion of them. This table has approximately 130,000 clones, roughly 79% appearing once. The data were taken from a study of blood T cell repertoires in COVID-19. The CDR3 has 15 amino acids. J lost 3 bases, V lost 0 bases, and 3 bases had no gene match. In germline, CDR1 is SGHDN, CDR2 FVKESK. The chain carries TRBV14 and TRBJ2-7; TRBD1 matches 9 bases. The TCR sequence derives from a human donor in a cohort sampled during active COVID-19. Material for sequencing was peripheral blood. The CDR3 loop reads CASSQEGQGIYEQYF. CDR3 coding DNA: TGTGCCAGCAGCCAAGAGGGACAGGGTATCTACGAGCAGTACTTC.